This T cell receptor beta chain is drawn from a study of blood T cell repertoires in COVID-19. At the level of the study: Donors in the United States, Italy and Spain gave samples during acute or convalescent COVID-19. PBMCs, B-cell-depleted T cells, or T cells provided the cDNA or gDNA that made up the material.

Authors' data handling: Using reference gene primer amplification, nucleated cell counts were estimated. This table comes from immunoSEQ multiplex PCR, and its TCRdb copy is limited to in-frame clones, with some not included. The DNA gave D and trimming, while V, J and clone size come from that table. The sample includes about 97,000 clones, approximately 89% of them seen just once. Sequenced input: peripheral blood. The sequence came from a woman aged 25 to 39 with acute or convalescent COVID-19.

The CDR3: CASSPGTESYGYTF. The CDR3 DNA reads TGTGCCAGCAGCCCTGGGACAGAGAGCTATGGCTACACCTTC. The V gene is TRBV5-4, the J gene TRBJ1-2; TRBD1 matches at 7 bases. Germline CDR1 reads SGHNT; CDR2 reads YYREEE (reference sequence). V gave up 4 bases and J gave up 4 bases; unmatched junction bases: 7. This CDR3 contains 14 residues.